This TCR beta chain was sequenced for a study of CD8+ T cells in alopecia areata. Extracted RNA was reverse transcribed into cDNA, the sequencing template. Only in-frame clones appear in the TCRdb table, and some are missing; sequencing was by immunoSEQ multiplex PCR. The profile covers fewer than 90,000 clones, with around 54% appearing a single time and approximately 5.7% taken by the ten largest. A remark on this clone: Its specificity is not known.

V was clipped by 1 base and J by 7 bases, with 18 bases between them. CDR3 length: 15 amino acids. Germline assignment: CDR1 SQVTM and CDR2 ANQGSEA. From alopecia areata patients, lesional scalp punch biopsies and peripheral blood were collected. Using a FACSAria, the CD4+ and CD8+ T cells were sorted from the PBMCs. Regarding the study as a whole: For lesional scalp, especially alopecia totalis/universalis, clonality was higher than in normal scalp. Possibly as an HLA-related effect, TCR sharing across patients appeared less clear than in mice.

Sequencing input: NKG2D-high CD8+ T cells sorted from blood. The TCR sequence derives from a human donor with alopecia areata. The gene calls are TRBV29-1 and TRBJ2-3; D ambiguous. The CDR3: CSVEGWLLRHYTQYF. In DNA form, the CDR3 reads TGCAGCGTTGAAGGCTGGCTTTTGCGCCACTATACGCAGTATTTT.